This TCR beta chain was found in a study of T cell responses to AZD1222 COVID-19 vaccine. Data came from immunoSEQ multiplex PCR; TCRdb stores just in-frame clones and leaves some out. The sample carries approximately 190,000 clones, about 92% recorded once. The CDR3 is 13 residues long. Germline V gene data show CDR1 as MNHEY and CDR2 as SVGAGI. V lost 5 bases to trimming and J lost 3 bases; unmatched junction nucleotides: 4. The V gene is TRBV6-5, the J gene TRBJ2-7, with 7 bases matching TRBD1. This material consisted of peripheral blood, taken on day 0 of AZD1222 vaccination. This clonotype was obtained from an adult in good health. CDR3 bases: TGTGCCAGCAGTCCCGGGACAGTCTACGAGCAGTACTTC. Its protein product is CASSPGTVYEQYF.